The entry below describes one T cell receptor beta chain. The source of the sample is a study of kidney transplant recipient with SARS-CoV-2 infection. Trimming at V came to 5 bases and at J to 5 bases, leaving 12 bases not matched to a gene. CDR1 and CDR2 from the germline V gene are DFQATT and SNEGSKA (reference sequence). The CDR3 has 16 residues. A single record per CDR3 protein comes from TCRdb applying MiXCR to the reads. The sample consists of 200,000 to 300,000 distinct CDR3 sequences, around 28% of them appearing once. The sample here was a blood sample, taken at baseline and on day 111 from a kidney transplant recipient. This receptor was obtained from a male patient between 25 and 39 years old who had COVID-19 and was a kidney transplant recipient. Some T cells may be provided by the graft donor. V gene TRBV20-1 combines with J gene TRBJ2-5, with 12 bases aligning to TRBD2. CDR3 sequence (DNA): TGCAGTGCTCCTAGCGGGGGGGGACAGGGGATGGAGACCCAGTACTTC. This sequence encodes CSAPSGGGQGMETQYF.